Each of the 29 T cell receptor beta chains below was sequenced from the same sample in a study of cytomegalovirus exposure and HLA in healthy donors. The PCR had 60 Vbeta and 13 Jbeta primers. Method: immunoSEQ multiplex PCR; TCRdb's copy keeps in-frame clones and lacks some. The repertoire consists of fewer than 150,000 clones, with under 85% occurring once and the leading ten covering less than 4%. Sequenced: PBMCs. These receptors originate from a man under 40 in good health and CMV-seronegative.

This chain joins TRBV7-2 and TRBJ1-1; no firm D call. This CDR3 contains 13 residues. The V and J ends lost 4 bases and 3 bases respectively, with 9 bases between them. CDR1 is SGHTA, CDR2 FQGNSA, per germline. Written as DNA, the CDR3 is TGTGCCAGCAGCTCACAGAGGGACACTGAAGCTTTCTTT. This sequence encodes CASSSQRDTEAFF.

The genes are TRBV7-9 and TRBJ2-7, with 16 bases aligning to TRBD2. The germline CDR1 and CDR2 sequences are SEHNR and FQNEAQ (reference sequence). V shed 3 bases, J shed 3 bases, and the junction held 2 bases outside the gene matches. The CDR3 contains 16 residues. CDR3 sequence reads: CASSFGTSGGDYEQYF. DNA of the CDR3: TGTGCCAGCAGCTTTGGGACTAGCGGGGGGGACTACGAGCAGTACTTC.

This clone was detected once. The chain uses TRBV14 and TRBJ2-1, with D tentatively TRBD2 (5 bases). With 1 base removed from V and 0 bases from J, the gap between germline ends came to 10 bases. Germline V gene sequence: CDR1 SGHDN, CDR2 FVKESK. CDR3 size: 16 residues. CDR3 DNA sequence: TGTGCCAGCAGCCAAGCCTGGCGGGTCTCCTACAATGAGCAGTTCTTC. This codes for CASSQAWRVSYNEQFF.

The V and J genes are TRBV7-6 and TRBJ2-1; D is undetermined. V was clipped by 1 base and J by 5 bases, with 6 bases between them. Germline CDR1 and CDR2: SGHVS and FNYEAQ. This CDR3 comprises 13 residues. The CDR3 region is CASSLGTHNEQFF. DNA of the CDR3: TGTGCCAGCAGCTTAGGAACACACAATGAGCAGTTCTTC.

This clone came up a few times. This chain connects TRBV9 to TRBJ2-3; 8 positions match TRBD1. The CDR3 length is 16 residues. The J segment lost 5 bases and the V segment lost 0 bases, leaving 8 bases of the junction unmatched. CDR1 and CDR2 (germline): SGDLS, YYNGEE. CDR3 sequence reads: CASSVANRGVQDTQYF. The CDR3 bases are TGTGCCAGCAGCGTAGCTAACAGGGGGGTTCAAGATACGCAGTATTTT.

The genes are TRBV27 and TRBJ1-1; D gene ambiguous. This CDR3 is 11 amino acids long. The V gene's germline CDR1 is MNHEY and CDR2 SMNVEV (reference sequence). The ends were cut back, 7 bases at V and 6 bases at J, with 9 bases in the middle. CDR3 loop: CASIKYSEAFF. CDR3 DNA sequence: TGTGCCAGCATAAAATACTCTGAAGCTTTCTTT.

The chain is built from TRBV5-1 and TRBJ2-7, with 7 bases matching TRBD1. Germline V gene sequence: CDR1 SGHRS, CDR2 YFSETQ. CDR3 length: 15 residues. With V trimmed by 4 bases and J by 7 bases, 14 bases remained unmatched. The CDR3: CASSPTGQLSIEQYF. The CDR3 nucleotides are TGCGCCAGCAGCCCCACGGGACAGCTGTCTATTGAGCAGTACTTC.

This clone was seen just once. The J gene is TRBJ1-1, the V gene TRBV2; D is unclear. Germline loops: CDR1 SNHLY, CDR2 FYNNEI. The CDR3 contains 12 residues. V gave up 4 bases and J gave up 11 bases, with 14 bases separating them. CDR3 protein: CASSALGTGAFF. DNA for the CDR3: TGTGCCAGCAGTGCACTCGGCACCGGGGCTTTCTTT.

V usage is TRBV9 and J usage is TRBJ2-7; D perhaps matches TRBD1 (5 bases). Per the germline V gene, CDR1 is SGDLS and CDR2 is YYNGEE. Trimming left V 2 bases short and J 3 bases short, with 9 bases between. This CDR3 comprises 13 residues. CDR3 loop: CASSVSGFYEQYF. The DNA of the CDR3 is TGTGCCAGCAGCGTTTCAGGGTTCTACGAGCAGTACTTC.

As regards this clone: The conserved final phenylalanine or tryptophan is absent from the CDR3, which likely points to a read error. The chain is built from TRBV6-5 and TRBJ1-1, with TRBD1 identical over 7 bases. V trimming: 6 bases; J trimming: 8 bases; junction bases outside the gene matches: 6. Germline CDR1 and CDR2: MNHEY and SVGAGI. The CDR3 spans 12 residues. The CDR3 is CASSLTGAEAFV. CDR3 bases: TGTGCCAGCAGCCTTACAGGGGCAGAAGCTTTCGTT.

The CDR3 region is CASSLRPQGAQEKLFF. CDR3 bases: TGTGCCAGCAGCTTGCGGCCGCAGGGTGCCCAAGAAAAACTGTTTTTT. The J gene is TRBJ1-4, the V gene TRBV7-8; D might be TRBD1 (5 bases). CDR3 length: 16 amino acids. With 3 bases removed from V and 8 bases from J, the gap between germline ends came to 19 bases. The germline CDR1 and CDR2 sequences are SGHVS and FQNEAQ.

The genes are TRBV10-3 and TRBJ1-2; perhaps TRBD1 as D (5 bases). The germline V gene encodes CDR1 ENHRY and CDR2 SYGVKD. The CDR3 covers 13 residues. V lost 5 bases and J lost 7, with 14 bases in between. CDR3 nucleotides: TGTGCCATCAGTTCTGACAGATCGGCTGGCTACACCTTC. This gives the protein CAISSDRSAGYTF.

This clone was picked up one time. V and J are TRBV11-2 and TRBJ2-5; TRBD1 matches 7 bases. V lost 6 bases to trimming and J lost 6 bases; unmatched junction nucleotides: 16. CDR3 length: 16 residues. Germline V CDR1 and CDR2: SGHAT, FQNNGV. This CDR3 reads CASRHTGTGDPKTQYF. CDR3 bases: TGTGCCAGCAGGCATACTGGTACAGGGGACCCCAAGACCCAGTACTTC.

The V call is TRBV6-6, the J call TRBJ1-6, with 9 bases lining up with TRBD1. This CDR3 region has 16 residues. The junction had 12 bases not matched to a gene; V was cut back by 5 bases and J by 10 bases. CDR1 MNHNY and CDR2 SVGAGI come from the germline V gene (reference sequence). CDR3 bases: TGTGCCAGCAGTCTCAACCGGGACAGGGTACAATCACCCCTCCACTTT. Protein sequence: CASSLNRDRVQSPLHF.

As to this clone: An end of the junction does not agree with germline; a read error may underlie this. The same CDR3 also results from other DNA sequences found in this sample. This chain links TRBV7-2 with TRBJ2-3; TRBD2 matches 12 bases. The CDR3 is 15 residues long. CDR1 SGHTA and CDR2 FQGNSA come from the germline V gene. CDR3 loop: CASSQRLAGADTQYF. The CDR3 region has the DNA TGTGCCAGCAGCCAGAGACTAGCGGGAGCAGATACCCAGTATTTT.

This rearrangement joins TRBV9 to TRBJ1-1; 10 nucleotides match TRBD1. The CDR3 is made up of 15 amino acids. V trimming: 4 bases; J trimming: 6 bases; junction bases outside the gene matches: 9. In germline, CDR1 is SGDLS, CDR2 YYNGEE. The CDR3 DNA is TGTGCCAGCAGCTCTTCGGGACAGGGGAAGTCTGAAGCTTTCTTT. Amino acids: CASSSSGQGKSEAFF.

This clone has a handful of counts. This chain connects TRBV6-1 to TRBJ1-1; 7 bases line up with TRBD1. V lost 7 bases and J lost 5; bases outside the gene matches: 7. The V gene's germline CDR1 is MNHNS and CDR2 SASEGT. This CDR3 region has 13 residues. Here the CDR3 DNA reads TGTGCCAGCACCGAACAGGGGAGAACTGAAGCTTTCTTT. Translated, it gives CASTEQGRTEAFF.

This chain uses TRBV6-5 with TRBJ2-7; D perhaps matches TRBD2 (5 bases). Per germline, CDR1 MNHEY and CDR2 SVGAGI. V lost 2 bases, J lost 7 bases, and 9 bases lay in between. This CDR3 region has 12 residues. The CDR3 spells CASSYDGKEQYF. As DNA, the CDR3 is TGTGCCAGCAGTTACGACGGGAAGGAGCAGTACTTC.

Regarding this clone: One junction end disagrees with the germline gene, perhaps due to a read error. The chain is built from TRBV7-9 and TRBJ2-7; the D is unclear. This CDR3 comprises 12 residues. CDR1 SEHNR and CDR2 FQNEAQ come from the germline V gene (reference sequence). The CDR3 here is CSSSYLVSEQYF. CDR3 nucleotides: TGTTCCAGCAGCTATCTCGTGTCCGAGCAGTACTTC.

This chain uses TRBV7-3 with TRBJ1-4, with D maybe TRBD1 (6 bases). Germline V CDR1 and CDR2: SGHTA, FQGTGA. This CDR3 comprises 14 residues. V was pared by 1 base and J by 3 bases, with 6 bases between. The CDR3 sequence is CASSLNRANEKLFF. The CDR3, as DNA: TGTGCCAGCAGCTTAAACAGGGCTAATGAAAAACTGTTTTTT.

This clone turned up a few times. This chain joins TRBV7-9 and TRBJ2-3; a weak D match, TRBD1 (5 bases). Germline V lookup: CDR1 SEHNR, CDR2 FQNEAQ (reference sequence). Trimming pared 5 bases from V and 1 base from J, leaving 19 bases between. This CDR3 has 17 residues. CDR3 sequence reads: CASSQLTGTSGTDTQYF. The CDR3, as DNA: TGTGCCAGCAGCCAGCTTACAGGCACGTCTGGCACAGATACGCAGTATTTT.

V usage is TRBV18 and J usage is TRBJ1-1, with D possibly TRBD1 on 5 matching bases. The CDR3 has 13 amino acids. CDR1 KGHSH and CDR2 LQKENI come from the germline V gene. Trimming took 3 bases from V and 1 from J, leaving 6 bases between them. CDR3 nucleotide sequence: TGTGCCAGCTCACCTCAGGGGAACACTGAAGCTTTCTTT. Translated: CASSPQGNTEAFF.

The V gene is TRBV30, the J gene TRBJ2-5; TRBD2 might be the D (6 bases). The V end was cut by 2 bases, the J end by 5 bases, with 12 bases between. Germline assignment: CDR1 GTSNPN and CDR2 SVGIG (reference sequence). The length of the CDR3 is 13 residues. The DNA for the CDR3 is TGTGCCTGGAGTCCGGACTATAGCGAGACCCAGTACTTC. This encodes CAWSPDYSETQYF.

The table lists this clone with a few counts. The chain combines TRBV7-9 with TRBJ1-4; TRBD1 matches 9 bases. In germline, CDR1 is SEHNR, CDR2 FQNEAQ (reference sequence). The CDR3 is 14 residues long. V trimming: 5 bases; J trimming: 11 bases; junction bases outside the gene matches: 9. The CDR3 nucleotides are TGTGCCAGCAGCCGGGGACAGGGTCAGGAGAAACTGTTTTTT. Translating it yields CASSRGQGQEKLFF.

The gene calls are TRBV4-3 and TRBJ2-2, with D perhaps TRBD2 (6 bases). The V end was cut by 4 bases, the J end by 4 bases, with 13 bases between. Per germline, CDR1 LGHNA and CDR2 YSLEER. The CDR3 spans 15 residues. The CDR3 is CASSRAGGTTGELFF. The CDR3 nucleotides are TGCGCCAGCAGCCGCGCCGGGGGTACCACCGGGGAGCTGTTTTTT.

The genes are TRBV30 and TRBJ2-2; a weak D match, TRBD1 (6 bases). Germline V gives CDR1 GTSNPN, CDR2 SVGIG (reference sequence). The V gene lost 4 bases and the J gene lost 1 base, with 13 bases spanning the gap. The CDR3 consists of 15 residues. CDR3 in amino acids: CAWMPGELNTGELFF. The DNA for the CDR3 is TGTGCCTGGATGCCAGGGGAACTGAACACCGGGGAGCTGTTTTTT.

This chain joins TRBV28 and TRBJ1-4; weak D call: TRBD1 (5 bases). The CDR3 is 14 amino acids. Trimming removed 8 bases at V and 3 bases at J, with 13 bases between. CDR1 is MDHEN and CDR2 is SYDVKM in the germline V gene. Written as DNA, the CDR3 is TGTGCCAGCCATGTGGGGGGGGCTAATGAAAAACTGTTTTTT. It yields the protein CASHVGGANEKLFF. Looking up the rest from reference TRBV28 and TRBJ1-4 gives the full variable domain: DVKVTQSSRYLVKRTGEKVFLECVQDMDHENMFWYRQDPGLGLRLIYFSYDVKMKEKGDIPEGYSVSREKKERFSLILESASTNQTSMYLCASHVGGANEKLFFGSGTQLSVL.

This clone has only a few counts. DNA for the CDR3: TGTGCCAGCGGACTGTTAAAGGGATACAATGAGCAGTTCTTC. Protein sequence: CASGLLKGYNEQFF. The chain combines TRBV7-8 with TRBJ2-1; D might be TRBD2 (5 bases). This CDR3 is 14 amino acids long. Trimming took off 8 bases at V and 4 bases at J, with 15 bases between the two ends. The V gene's germline CDR1 is SGHVS and CDR2 FQNEAQ.

The rearrangement joins TRBV4-1 to TRBJ2-1; perhaps TRBD2 as D (5 bases). The CDR3 is 15 amino acids. Germline CDR1 is MGHRA and CDR2 is YSYEKL. Trimming took 4 bases from V and 7 from J, leaving 17 bases between them. CDR3 DNA: TGCGCCAGCAGCCCAGGACCCGACGGGGTAAATGAGCAGTTCTTC. This translates into CASSPGPDGVNEQFF.